This note documents a single T cell receptor beta chain sequence. Antigen: not known. Cryopreserved PBMC, at roughly 0.85-11 million per sample, were present before DNA extraction. The assay, immunoSEQ v3.0, was run at survey level. Here immunoSEQ multiplex PCR was the method, and the copy in TCRdb shows in-frame clones only, minus some. The sample consists of under 50,000 clones, about 88% of them appearing once. The data belong to a study of long-term antiretroviral therapy in people with HIV. Study conclusions and caveats: Clones that had undergone expansion before ART dominated the repertoire at all time points.

V was pared by 6 bases and J by 1 base, with 7 bases between. CDR1 is MRHNA and CDR2 is SNTAGT in the germline V gene. This CDR3 has 12 amino acids. V gene TRBV6-4 combines with J gene TRBJ2-7; D call uncertain. The sample in question was unsorted PBMCs, obtained just before starting antiretroviral therapy. The TCR originated in a woman younger than 35 with HIV. CDR3 DNA: TGTGCCAGCAGACCAGGTTCCTACGAGCAGTACTTC. Protein: CASRPGSYEQYF.